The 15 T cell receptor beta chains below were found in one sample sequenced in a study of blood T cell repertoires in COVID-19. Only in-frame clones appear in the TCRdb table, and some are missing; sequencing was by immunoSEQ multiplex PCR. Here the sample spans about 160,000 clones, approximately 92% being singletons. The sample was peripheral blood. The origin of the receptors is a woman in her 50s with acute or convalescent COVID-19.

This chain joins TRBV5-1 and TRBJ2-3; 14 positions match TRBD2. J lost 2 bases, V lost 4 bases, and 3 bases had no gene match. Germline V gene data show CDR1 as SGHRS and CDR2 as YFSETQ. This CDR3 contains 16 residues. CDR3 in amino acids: CASSGGLAGDTDTQYF. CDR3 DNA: TGCGCCAGCAGCGGGGGACTAGCGGGGGACACAGATACGCAGTATTTT.

CDR3 DNA sequence: TGTGCCAGCAGCCAAGTGGCGGATGGCTACACCTTC. It translates to CASSQVADGYTF. V and J are TRBV3-1 (or the pseudogene TRBV3-2) and TRBJ1-2; D ambiguous. The V and J ends lost 1 base and 6 bases respectively, with 6 bases between them. This CDR3 contains 12 residues. The germline gives CDR1 LGHDT, CDR2 YNNKEL (reference sequence).

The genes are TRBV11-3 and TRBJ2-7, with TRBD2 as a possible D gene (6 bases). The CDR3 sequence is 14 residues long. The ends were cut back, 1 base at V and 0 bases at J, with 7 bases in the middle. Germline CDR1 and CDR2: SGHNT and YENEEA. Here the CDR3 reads CASSLGGDSYEQYF. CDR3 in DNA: TGTGCCAGCAGCTTAGGGGGGGACTCCTACGAGCAGTACTTC.

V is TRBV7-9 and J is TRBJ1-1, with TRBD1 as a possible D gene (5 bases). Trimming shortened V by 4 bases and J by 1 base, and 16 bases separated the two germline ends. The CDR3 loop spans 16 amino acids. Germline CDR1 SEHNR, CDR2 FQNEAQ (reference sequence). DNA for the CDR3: TGTGCCAGCAGCTCACCCGCGGACAATTCGAACACTGAAGCTTTCTTT. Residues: CASSSPADNSNTEAFF.

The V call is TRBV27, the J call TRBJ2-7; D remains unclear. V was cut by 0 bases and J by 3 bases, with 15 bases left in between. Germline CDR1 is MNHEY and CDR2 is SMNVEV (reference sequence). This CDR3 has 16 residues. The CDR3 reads CASSLSRHLAYYEQYF. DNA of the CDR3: TGTGCCAGCAGTTTATCGCGGCACCTCGCTTACTACGAGCAGTACTTC.

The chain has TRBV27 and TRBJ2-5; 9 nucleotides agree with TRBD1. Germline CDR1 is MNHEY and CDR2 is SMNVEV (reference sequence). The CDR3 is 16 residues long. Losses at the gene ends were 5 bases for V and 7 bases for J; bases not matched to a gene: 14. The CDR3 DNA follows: TGTGCCAGCAGTATTGCTCTTACAGGGGGCGCGGGGACCCAGTACTTC. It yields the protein CASSIALTGGAGTQYF.

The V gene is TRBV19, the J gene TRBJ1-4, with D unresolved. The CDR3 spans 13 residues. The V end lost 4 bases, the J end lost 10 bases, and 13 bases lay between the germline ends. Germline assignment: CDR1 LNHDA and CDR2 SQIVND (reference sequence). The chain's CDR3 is CASSTENYGKLFF. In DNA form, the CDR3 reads TGTGCCAGTAGTACTGAAAACTATGGAAAACTGTTTTTT. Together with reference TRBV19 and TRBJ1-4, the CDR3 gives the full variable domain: DGGITQSPKYLFRKEGQNVTLSCEQNLNHDAMYWYRQDPGQGLRLIYYSQIVNDFQKGDIAEGYSVSREKKESFPLTVTSAQKNPTAFYLCASSTENYGKLFFGSGTQLSVL.

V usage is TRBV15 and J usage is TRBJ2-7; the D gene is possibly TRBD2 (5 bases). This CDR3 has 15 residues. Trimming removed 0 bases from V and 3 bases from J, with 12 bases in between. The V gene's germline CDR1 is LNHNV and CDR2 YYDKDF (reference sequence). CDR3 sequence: CATSRDRLSGYEQYF. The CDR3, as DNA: TGTGCCACCAGCAGAGATCGCTTAAGCGGCTACGAGCAGTACTTC.

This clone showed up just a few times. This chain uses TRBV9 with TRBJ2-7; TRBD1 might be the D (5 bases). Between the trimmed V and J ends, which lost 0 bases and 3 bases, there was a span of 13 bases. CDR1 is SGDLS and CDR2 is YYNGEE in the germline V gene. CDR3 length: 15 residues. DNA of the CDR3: TGTGCCAGCAGCGTAGGTGAGACAGCCTTCTACGAGCAGTACTTC. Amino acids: CASSVGETAFYEQYF.

The CDR3 DNA sequence: TGTGCCAGCAGCTCGACAGAGTTCTTCTCCTACGAGCAGTACTTC. Translating it yields CASSSTEFFSYEQYF. This sequence joins TRBV7-9 and TRBJ2-7; the D gene is possibly TRBD1 (5 bases). From germline, CDR1 is SEHNR and CDR2 FQNEAQ (reference sequence). The CDR3 length is 15 residues. V was clipped by 4 bases and J by 0 bases, with 13 bases between them.

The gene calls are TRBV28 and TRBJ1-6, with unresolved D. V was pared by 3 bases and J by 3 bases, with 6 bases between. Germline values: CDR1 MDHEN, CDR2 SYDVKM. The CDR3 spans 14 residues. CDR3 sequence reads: CASSLEGYNSPLHF. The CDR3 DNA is TGTGCCAGCAGTTTGGAGGGCTATAATTCACCCCTCCACTTT.

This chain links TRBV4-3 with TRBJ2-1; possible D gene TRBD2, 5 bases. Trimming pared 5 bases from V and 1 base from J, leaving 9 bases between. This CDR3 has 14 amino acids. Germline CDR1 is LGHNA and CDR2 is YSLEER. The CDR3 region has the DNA TGCGCCAGCAGCAACGGACTGTCCTACAATGAGCAGTTCTTC. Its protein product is CASSNGLSYNEQFF.

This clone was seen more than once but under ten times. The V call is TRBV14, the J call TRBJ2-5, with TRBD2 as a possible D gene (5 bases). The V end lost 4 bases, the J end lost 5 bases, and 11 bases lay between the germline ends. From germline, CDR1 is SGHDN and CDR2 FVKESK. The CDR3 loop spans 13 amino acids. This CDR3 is CASSRAERETQYF. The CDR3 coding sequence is TGTGCCAGCAGCCGGGCCGAGCGGGAGACCCAGTACTTC. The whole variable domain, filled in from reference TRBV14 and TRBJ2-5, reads EAGVTQFPSHSVIEKGQTVTLRCDPISGHDNLYWYRRVMGKEIKFLLHFVKESKQDESGMPNNRFLAERTGGTYSTLKVQPAELEDSGVYFCASSRAERETQYFGPGTRLLVL.

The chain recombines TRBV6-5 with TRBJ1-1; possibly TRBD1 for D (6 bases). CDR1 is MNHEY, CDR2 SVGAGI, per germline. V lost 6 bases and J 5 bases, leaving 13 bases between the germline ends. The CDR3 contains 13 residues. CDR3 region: CASRQGMVTEAFF. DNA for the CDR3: TGTGCCAGCAGACAGGGTATGGTGACTGAAGCTTTCTTT.

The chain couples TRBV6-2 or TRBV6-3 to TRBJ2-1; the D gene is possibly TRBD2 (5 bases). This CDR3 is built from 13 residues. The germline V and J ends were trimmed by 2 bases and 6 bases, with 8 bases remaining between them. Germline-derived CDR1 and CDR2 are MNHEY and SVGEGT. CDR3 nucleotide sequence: TGTGCCAGCAGTTACGGACTCTCCAATGAGCAGTTCTTC. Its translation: CASSYGLSNEQFF.